The present T cell receptor beta chain was sequenced within a study of regulatory T cells in long-lasting Graves disease. Study-wide results and caveats: Preferential use of TRBV28, TRBJ1-2 and TRBJ2-5 was seen in persistent disease.

The table lists this clonotype with a few counts. Antigen: not known. Specified time point: newly diagnosed GD, antithyroid drugs for less than 3 months. After RNA was extracted from PBMCs, the TCR library was made from it. An endocrinology department in Xi'an, China, supplied the patients. Investigators prepared the TCR beta libraries by applying iRepertoire HTBI primers and Arm-PCR of CDR3 regions. TCRdb independently ran MiXCR on the multiplex PCR reads; one entry per CDR3 protein. The repertoire consists of fewer than 450,000 distinct CDR3 sequences, with 15% occurring once and the leading ten covering roughly 8%. The germline V gene encodes CDR1 MNHEY and CDR2 SMNVEV (reference sequence). The V gene end was trimmed by 1 base and the J gene end by 5 bases; junction bases not matched to a gene: 6. The CDR3 has 16 residues. These data were also reused for a study on T cells in Graves' hyperthyroidism and ophthalmopathy.

Sequencing was performed on peripheral blood mononuclear cells (PBMCs), taken at new diagnosis, from a patient treated with antithyroid drugs. The TCR comes from a middle-aged woman with Graves disease. The chain uses TRBV27 and TRBJ2-4; TRBD2 aligns across 9 bases. DNA for the CDR3: TGTGCCAGCAGTTTATTGGCTAGCGGGGCCGAAAACATTCAGTACTTC. Its protein is CASSLLASGAENIQYF.